The next 3 T cell receptor beta chains were all read from a single sample in a study of shared clonotypes between healthy human individuals (dated by TCRdb to the early 2020s). Libraries came from the immunoSEQ multiplex PCR assay. Here the immuneACCESS table is served through TCRdb, limited to in-frame sequences with V and J called. Missing clones are a known gap in these copies; in checked studies unresolved V genes cover under half, and the rest lacks a known reason. The sample table records about 2 million clones; approximately 95% of these occur just once. In total, the top ten clones hold 0.1% to 0.15% of the sample. Material: naive CD4+ T cells sorted from blood. The cell subset or site label, read with the paper, signifies: CD45RA+ positively selected. All receptors come from a man younger than 35 in good health.

The chain employs TRBV11-1 and TRBJ2-1; D perhaps matches TRBD1 (5 bases). Germline loops: CDR1 SGHAT, CDR2 FQDESV (reference sequence). Trimming removed 4 bases at V and 0 bases at J, with 7 bases between. This CDR3 spans 14 amino acids. Written as DNA, the CDR3 is TGTGCCAGCAGCTCAGGGTTCTCCTACAATGAGCAGTTCTTC. Translation gives CASSSGFSYNEQFF. Looking up the rest from reference TRBV11-1 and TRBJ2-1 gives the full variable domain: EAEVAQSPRYKITEKSQAVAFWCDPISGHATLYWYRQILGQGPELLVQFQDESVVDDSQLPKDRFSAERLKGVDSTLKIQPAELGDSAMYLCASSSGFSYNEQFFGPGTRLTVL.

V usage is TRBV11-2 and J usage is TRBJ2-3; D is unclear. The germline V and J ends were trimmed by 1 base and 2 bases, with 10 bases remaining between them. This CDR3 region has 15 residues. CDR1 and CDR2 (germline): SGHAT, FQNNGV. Written as DNA, the CDR3 is TGTGCCAGCAGCTTAGTACCCACACCCACAGATACGCAGTATTTT. Translating gives CASSLVPTPTDTQYF.

In DNA form, the CDR3 reads TGTGCCAGCAGTACGGAGGCGGGTGGCTACACCTTC. Amino acids: CASSTEAGGYTF. The rearrangement links TRBV6-5 to TRBJ1-2, with D hard to call. V was pared by 5 bases and J by 7 bases, with 11 bases between. The CDR3 has 12 amino acids. Germline-derived CDR1 and CDR2 are MNHEY and SVGAGI.